The T cell receptor (beta chain) described here comes from a study of beta chain features in type 1 diabetes. Whole-study findings and limits: For type 1 diabetes patients, VDJ junctions showed fewer insertions and more deletions.

The CDR3 has 13 amino acids. Trimming removed 1 base at V and 3 bases at J, with 9 bases between. Germline CDR1 is SQVTM and CDR2 is ANQGSEA. Notes on this clone: Its target is unknown.

The whole isolated RNA underwent reverse transcription, so sequencing captured expressed TCRB transcripts. Data came from immunoSEQ multiplex PCR; TCRdb stores just in-frame clones and leaves some out. The table includes just over 600,000 clones, roughly a sixth detected once. The sequenced sample consisted of naive CD4+ T cells from blood. V usage is TRBV29-1 and J usage is TRBJ1-1; D remains ambiguous. The clonotype was recovered from a young man in good health. The CDR3 protein is CSVEADLYTEAFF. The CDR3 DNA reads TGCAGCGTTGAAGCGGACCTATACACTGAAGCTTTCTTT.